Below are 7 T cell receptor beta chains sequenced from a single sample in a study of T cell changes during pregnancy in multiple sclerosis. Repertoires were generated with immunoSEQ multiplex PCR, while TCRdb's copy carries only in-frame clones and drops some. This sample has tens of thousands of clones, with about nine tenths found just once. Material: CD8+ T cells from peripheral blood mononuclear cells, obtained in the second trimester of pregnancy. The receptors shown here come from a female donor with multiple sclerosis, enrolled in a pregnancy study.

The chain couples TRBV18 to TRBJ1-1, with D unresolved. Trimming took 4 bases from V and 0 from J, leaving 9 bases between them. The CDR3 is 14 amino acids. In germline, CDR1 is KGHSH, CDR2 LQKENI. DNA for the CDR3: TGTGCCAGCTCACATACTAACATGAACACTGAAGCTTTCTTT. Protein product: CASSHTNMNTEAFF.

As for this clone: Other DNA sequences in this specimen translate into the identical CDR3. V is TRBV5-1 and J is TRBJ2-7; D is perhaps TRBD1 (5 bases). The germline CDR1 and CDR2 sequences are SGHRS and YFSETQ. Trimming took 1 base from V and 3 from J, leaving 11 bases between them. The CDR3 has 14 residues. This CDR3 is CASSLKAGFYEQYF. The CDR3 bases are TGCGCCAGCAGCTTGAAAGCAGGGTTCTACGAGCAGTACTTC.

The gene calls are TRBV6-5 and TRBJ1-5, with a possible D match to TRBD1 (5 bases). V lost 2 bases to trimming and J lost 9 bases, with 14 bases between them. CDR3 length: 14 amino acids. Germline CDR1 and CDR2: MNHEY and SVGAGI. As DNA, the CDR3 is TGTGCCAGCAGTTACGGGGCGGGGATTGGGCCCCAGCATTTT. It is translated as CASSYGAGIGPQHF.

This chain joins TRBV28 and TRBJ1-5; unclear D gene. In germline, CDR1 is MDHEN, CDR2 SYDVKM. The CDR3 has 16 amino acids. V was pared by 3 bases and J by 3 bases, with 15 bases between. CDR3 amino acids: CASSFALVGLNQPQHF. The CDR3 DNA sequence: TGTGCCAGCAGTTTTGCACTTGTGGGCCTCAATCAGCCCCAGCATTTT.

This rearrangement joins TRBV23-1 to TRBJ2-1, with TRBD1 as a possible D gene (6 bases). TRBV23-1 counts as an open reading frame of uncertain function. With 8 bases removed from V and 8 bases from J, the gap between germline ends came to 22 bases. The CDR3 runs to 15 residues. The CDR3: CASPKGVPFLDEQFF. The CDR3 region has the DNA TGCGCCAGCCCCAAGGGGGTTCCTTTTTTGGATGAGCAGTTCTTC.

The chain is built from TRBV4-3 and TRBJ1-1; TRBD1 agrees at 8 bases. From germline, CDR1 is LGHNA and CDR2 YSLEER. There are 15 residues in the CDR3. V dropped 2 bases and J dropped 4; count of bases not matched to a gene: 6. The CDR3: CASSQSGQGSTEAFF. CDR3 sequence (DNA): TGCGCCAGCAGCCAATCCGGACAGGGTAGCACTGAAGCTTTCTTT.

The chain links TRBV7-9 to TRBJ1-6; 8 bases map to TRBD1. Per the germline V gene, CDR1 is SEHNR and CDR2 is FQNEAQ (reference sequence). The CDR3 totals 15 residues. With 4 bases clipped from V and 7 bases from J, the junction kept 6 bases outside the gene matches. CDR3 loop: CASSSGTGSNSPLHF. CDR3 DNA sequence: TGTGCCAGCAGCTCGGGGACAGGCTCAAATTCACCCCTCCACTTT.